The T cell receptor beta chain described here comes from a study of neurological immune-mediated disorders. This clonotype came up many times. From 15-18 subjects, every sequencing run obtained over 160 million TCR-beta sequences. Using its own MiXCR run on the 5' RACE reads, TCRdb lists one record per CDR3 protein. This table has roughly 88,000 distinct CDR3 sequences, roughly 3.2% appearing once. V shed 6 bases and J 4 bases; nucleotides not matched to a gene: 6. CDR1 and CDR2 (germline): WSHSY, SAAADI. This CDR3 has 15 residues. The sequence derives from a woman between 50 and 59 years old with multiple sclerosis. Material: PBMCs. This sequence joins TRBV10-2 and TRBJ2-5, with 12 bases aligning to TRBD2. CDR3 DNA sequence: TGCGCCAGCAGCCTCCTAGCGGGGGGGCGAGAGACCCAGTACTTC. Translated: CASSLLAGGRETQYF.